This T cell receptor (beta chain) came from a study of T cell clonotyping in hematopoietic cell transplantation. Germline V CDR1 and CDR2: MNHEY, SVGAGI. This CDR3 contains 15 residues. The V and J ends lost 2 bases and 5 bases, in that order; junction bases with no gene match: 6. The protocol was immunoSEQ multiplex PCR, while the TCRdb copy is restricted to in-frame clones and leaves out a portion. This table holds around 25,000 clones, approximately 94% found once. This clonotype was obtained from a man aged 50 to 60 in good health. Some clones in this sample may be carry-over from other donors' samples. The sample was peripheral blood mononuclear cells. The rearrangement links TRBV6-5 to TRBJ2-5, with 9 bases identical to TRBD1. The chain's CDR3 is CASSYDRGLAETQYF. CDR3 nucleotide sequence: TGTGCCAGCAGTTACGACAGGGGGTTGGCGGAGACCCAGTACTTC.